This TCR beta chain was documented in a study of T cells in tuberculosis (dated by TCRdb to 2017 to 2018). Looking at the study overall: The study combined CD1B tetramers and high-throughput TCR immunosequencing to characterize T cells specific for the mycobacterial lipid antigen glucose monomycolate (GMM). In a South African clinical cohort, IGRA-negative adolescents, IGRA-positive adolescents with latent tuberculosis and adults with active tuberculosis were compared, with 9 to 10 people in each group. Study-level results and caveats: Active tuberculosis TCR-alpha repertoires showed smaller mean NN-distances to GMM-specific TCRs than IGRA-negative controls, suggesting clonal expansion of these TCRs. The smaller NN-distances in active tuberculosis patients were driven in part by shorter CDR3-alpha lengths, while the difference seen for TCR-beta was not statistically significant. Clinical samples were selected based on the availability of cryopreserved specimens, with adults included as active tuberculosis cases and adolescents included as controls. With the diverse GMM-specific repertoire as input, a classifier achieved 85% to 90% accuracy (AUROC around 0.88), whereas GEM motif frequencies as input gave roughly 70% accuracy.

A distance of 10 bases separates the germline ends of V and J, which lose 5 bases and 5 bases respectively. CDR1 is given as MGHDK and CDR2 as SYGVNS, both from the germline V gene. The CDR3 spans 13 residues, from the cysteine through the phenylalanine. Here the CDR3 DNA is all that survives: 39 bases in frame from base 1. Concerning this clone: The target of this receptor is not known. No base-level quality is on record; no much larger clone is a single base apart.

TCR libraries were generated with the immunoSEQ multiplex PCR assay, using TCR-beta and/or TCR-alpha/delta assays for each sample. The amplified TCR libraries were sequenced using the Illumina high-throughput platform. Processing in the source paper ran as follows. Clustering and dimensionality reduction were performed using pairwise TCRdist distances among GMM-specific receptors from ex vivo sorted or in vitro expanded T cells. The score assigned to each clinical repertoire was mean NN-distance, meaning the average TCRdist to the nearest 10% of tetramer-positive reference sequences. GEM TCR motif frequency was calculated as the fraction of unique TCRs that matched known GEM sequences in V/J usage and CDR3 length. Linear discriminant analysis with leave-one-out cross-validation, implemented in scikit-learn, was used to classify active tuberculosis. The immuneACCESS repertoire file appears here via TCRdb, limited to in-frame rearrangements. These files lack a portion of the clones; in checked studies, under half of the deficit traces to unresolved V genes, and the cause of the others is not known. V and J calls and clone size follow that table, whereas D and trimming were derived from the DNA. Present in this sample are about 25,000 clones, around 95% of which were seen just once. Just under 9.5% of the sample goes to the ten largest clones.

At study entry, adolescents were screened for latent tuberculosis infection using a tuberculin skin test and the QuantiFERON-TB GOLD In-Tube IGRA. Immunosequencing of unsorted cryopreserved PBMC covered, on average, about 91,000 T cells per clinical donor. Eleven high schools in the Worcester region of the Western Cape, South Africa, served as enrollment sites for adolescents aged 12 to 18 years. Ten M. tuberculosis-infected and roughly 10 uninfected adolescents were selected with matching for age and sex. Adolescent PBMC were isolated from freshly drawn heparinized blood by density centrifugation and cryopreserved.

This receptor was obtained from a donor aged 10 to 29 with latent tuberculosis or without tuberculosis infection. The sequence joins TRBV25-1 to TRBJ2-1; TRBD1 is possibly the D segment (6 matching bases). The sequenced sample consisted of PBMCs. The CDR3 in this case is CASSSGAHNEQFF. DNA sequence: TGTGCCAGCAGTTCAGGGGCGCACAATGAGCAGTTCTTC.